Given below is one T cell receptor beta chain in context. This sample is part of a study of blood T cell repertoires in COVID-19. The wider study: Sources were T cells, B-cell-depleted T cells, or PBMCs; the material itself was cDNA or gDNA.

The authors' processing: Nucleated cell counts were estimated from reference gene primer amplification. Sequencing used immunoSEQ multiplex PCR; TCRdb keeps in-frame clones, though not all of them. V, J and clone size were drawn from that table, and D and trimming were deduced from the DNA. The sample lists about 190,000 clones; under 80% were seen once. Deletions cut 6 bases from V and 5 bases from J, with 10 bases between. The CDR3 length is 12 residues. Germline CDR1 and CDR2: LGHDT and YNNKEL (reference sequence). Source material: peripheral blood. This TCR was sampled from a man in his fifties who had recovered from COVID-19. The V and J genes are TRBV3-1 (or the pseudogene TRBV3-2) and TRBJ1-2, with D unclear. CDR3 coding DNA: TGTGCCAGCAGTCTAGGAGAGTATGGCTACACCTTC. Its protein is CASSLGEYGYTF.